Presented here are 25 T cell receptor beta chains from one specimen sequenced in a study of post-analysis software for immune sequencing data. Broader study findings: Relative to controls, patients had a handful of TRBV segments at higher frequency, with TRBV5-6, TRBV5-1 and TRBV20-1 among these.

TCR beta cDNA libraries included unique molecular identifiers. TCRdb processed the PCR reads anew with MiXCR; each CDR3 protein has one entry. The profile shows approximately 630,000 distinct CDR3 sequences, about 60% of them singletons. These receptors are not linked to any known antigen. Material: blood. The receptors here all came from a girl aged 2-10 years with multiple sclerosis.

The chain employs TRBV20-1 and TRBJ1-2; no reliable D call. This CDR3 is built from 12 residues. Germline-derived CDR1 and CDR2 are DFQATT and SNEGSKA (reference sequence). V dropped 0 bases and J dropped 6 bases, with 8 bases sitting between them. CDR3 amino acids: CSARDSRDGYTF. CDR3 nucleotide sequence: TGCAGTGCTAGAGATAGTAGGGATGGCTACACCTTC.

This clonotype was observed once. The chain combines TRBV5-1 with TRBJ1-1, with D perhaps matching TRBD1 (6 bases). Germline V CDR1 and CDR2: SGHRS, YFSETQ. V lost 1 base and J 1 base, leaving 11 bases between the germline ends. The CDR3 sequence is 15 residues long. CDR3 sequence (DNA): TGCGCCAGCAGCTTGAACACAGGGAGGAACACTGAAGCTTTCTTT. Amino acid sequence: CASSLNTGRNTEAFF. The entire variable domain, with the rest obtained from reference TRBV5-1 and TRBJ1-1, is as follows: KAGVTQTPRYLIKTRGQQVTLSCSPISGHRSVSWYQQTPGQGLQFLFEYFSETQRNKGNFPGRFSGRQFSNSRSEMNVSTLELGDSALYLCASSLNTGRNTEAFFGQGTRLTVV.

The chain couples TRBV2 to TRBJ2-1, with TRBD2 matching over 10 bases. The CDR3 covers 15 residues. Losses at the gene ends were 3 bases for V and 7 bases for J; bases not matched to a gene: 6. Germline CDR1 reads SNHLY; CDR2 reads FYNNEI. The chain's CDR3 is CASSEGLAGVNEQFF. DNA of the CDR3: TGTGCCAGCAGTGAGGGGCTAGCGGGAGTAAATGAGCAGTTCTTC.

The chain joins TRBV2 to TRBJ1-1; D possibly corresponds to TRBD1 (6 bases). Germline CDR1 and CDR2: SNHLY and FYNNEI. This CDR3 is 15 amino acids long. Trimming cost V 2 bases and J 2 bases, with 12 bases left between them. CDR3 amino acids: CASSEMGASNTEAFF. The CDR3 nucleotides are TGTGCCAGCAGTGAAATGGGGGCCAGTAACACTGAAGCTTTCTTT. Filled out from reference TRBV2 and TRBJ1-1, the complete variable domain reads EPEVTQTPSHQVTQMGQEVILRCVPISNHLYFYWYRQILGQKVEFLVSFYNNEISEKSEIFDDQFSVERPDGSNFTLKIRSTKLEDSAMYFCASSEMGASNTEAFFGQGTRLTVV.

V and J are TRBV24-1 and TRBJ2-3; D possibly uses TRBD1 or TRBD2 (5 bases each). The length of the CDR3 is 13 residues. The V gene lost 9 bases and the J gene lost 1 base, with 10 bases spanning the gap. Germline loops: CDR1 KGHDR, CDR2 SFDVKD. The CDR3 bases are TGTGCCACCGCACGGGACGGCACAGATACGCAGTATTTT. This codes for CATARDGTDTQYF.

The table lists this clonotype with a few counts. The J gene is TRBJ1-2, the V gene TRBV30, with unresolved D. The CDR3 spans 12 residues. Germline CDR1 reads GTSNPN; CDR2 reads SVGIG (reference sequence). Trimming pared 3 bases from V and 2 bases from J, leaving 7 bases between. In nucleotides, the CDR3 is TGTGCCTGGAGGACGATGAACTATGGCTACACCTTC. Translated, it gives CAWRTMNYGYTF.

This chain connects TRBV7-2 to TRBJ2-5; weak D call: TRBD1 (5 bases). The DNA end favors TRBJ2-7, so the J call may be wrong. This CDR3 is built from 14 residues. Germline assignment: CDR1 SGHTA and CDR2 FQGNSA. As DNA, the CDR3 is TGTGCCAGCAGCTTCAAAATAGGGGCTGGCGAGCAGTACTTC. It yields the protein CASSFKIGAGEQYF.

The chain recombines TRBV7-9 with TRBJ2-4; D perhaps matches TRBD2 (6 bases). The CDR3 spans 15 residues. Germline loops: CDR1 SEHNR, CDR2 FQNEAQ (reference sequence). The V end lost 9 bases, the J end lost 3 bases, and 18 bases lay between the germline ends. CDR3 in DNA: TGTGCCAGTCACCCGGGGGATGGAGACAAAAACATTCAGTACTTC. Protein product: CASHPGDGDKNIQYF.

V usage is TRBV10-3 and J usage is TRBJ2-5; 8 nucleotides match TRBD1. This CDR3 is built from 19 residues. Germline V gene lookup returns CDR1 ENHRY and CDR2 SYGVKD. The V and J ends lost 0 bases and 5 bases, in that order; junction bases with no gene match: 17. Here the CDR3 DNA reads TGTGCCATCAGTGAGTCGGACCAACCGACAGGGGCCCTCGGGGAGACCCAGTACTTC. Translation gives CAISESDQPTGALGETQYF.

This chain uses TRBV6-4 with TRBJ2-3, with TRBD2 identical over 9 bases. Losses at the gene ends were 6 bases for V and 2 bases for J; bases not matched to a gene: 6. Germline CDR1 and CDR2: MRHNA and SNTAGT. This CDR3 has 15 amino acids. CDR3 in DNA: TGTGCCAGCAGCGCCTCTAGCGGGGCCACAGATACGCAGTATTTT. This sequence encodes CASSASSGATDTQYF.

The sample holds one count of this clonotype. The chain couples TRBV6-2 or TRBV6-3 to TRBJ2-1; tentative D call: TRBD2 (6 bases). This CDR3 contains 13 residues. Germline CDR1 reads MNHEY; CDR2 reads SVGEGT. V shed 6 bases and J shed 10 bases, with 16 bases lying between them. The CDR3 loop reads CASSDPPEGEQFF. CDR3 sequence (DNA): TGTGCCAGCAGCGACCCACCGGAGGGGGAGCAGTTCTTC.

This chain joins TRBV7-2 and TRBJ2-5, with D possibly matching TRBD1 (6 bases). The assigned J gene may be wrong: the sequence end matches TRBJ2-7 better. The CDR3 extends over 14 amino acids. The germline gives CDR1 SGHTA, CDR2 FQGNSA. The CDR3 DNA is TGTGCCACTTCTTGGGTGCCAGGGGACTACGAGCAGTACTTC. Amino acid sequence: CATSWVPGDYEQYF.

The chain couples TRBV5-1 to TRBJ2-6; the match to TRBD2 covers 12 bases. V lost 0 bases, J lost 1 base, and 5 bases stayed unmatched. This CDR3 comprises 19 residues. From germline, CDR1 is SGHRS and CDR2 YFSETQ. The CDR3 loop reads CASSLGLAGAASGANVLTF. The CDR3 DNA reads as TGCGCCAGCAGCTTGGGACTAGCGGGGGCAGCATCTGGGGCCAACGTCCTGACTTTC.

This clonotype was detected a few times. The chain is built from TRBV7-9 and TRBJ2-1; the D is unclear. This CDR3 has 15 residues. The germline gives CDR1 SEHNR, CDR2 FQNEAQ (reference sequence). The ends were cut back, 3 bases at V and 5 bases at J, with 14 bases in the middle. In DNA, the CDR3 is TGTGCCAGCAGCTTGAGTTCATCTCCCGACAATGAGCAGTTCTTC. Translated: CASSLSSSPDNEQFF.

The CDR3 DNA is TGTGCCAGCAGCCAACGGATGGATTATAATTCACCCCTCCACTTT. Protein product: CASSQRMDYNSPLHF. This rearrangement joins TRBV4-2 to TRBJ1-6; D uncertain. Germline V gene data show CDR1 as LGHNA and CDR2 as YNFKEQ. This CDR3 is built from 15 residues. Trimming removed 2 bases at V and 4 bases at J, with 9 bases between.

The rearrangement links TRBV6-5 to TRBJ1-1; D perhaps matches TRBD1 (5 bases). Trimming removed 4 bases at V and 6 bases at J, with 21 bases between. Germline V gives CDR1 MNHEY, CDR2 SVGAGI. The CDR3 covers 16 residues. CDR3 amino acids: CASSSQPRDGRAEAFF. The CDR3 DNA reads TGTGCCAGCAGTTCCCAACCCCGGGACGGACGCGCTGAAGCTTTCTTT.

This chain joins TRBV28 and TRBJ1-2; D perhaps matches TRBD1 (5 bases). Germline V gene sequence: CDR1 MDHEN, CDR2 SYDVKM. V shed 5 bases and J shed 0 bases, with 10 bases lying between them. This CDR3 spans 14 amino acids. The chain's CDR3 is CASSGDAANYGYTF. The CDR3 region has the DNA TGTGCCAGCAGTGGGGACGCCGCTAACTATGGCTACACCTTC.

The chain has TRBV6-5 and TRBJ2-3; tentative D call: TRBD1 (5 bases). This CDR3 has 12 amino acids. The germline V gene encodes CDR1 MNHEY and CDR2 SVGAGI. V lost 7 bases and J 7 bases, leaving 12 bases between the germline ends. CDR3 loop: CASTTGSNTQYF. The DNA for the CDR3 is TGTGCCAGCACTACAGGTTCAAATACGCAGTATTTT.

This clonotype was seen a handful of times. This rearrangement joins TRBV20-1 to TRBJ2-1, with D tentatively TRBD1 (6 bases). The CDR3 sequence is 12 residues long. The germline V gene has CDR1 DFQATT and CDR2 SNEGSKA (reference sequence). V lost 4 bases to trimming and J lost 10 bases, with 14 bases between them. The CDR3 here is CSAKGQIGEQFF. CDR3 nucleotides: TGCAGTGCTAAGGGACAAATTGGGGAGCAGTTCTTC.

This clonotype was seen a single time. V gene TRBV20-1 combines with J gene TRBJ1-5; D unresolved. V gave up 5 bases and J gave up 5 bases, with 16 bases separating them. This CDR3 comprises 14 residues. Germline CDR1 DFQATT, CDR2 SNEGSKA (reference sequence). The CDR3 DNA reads TGCAGTGCTGGCCCACCCGGGGTCCATCAGCCCCAGCATTTT. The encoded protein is CSAGPPGVHQPQHF.

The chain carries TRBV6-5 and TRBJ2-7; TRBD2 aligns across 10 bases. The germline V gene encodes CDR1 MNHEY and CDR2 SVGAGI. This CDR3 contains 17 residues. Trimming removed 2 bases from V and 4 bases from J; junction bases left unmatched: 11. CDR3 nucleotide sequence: TGTGCCAGCAGTTACACCACTAGCGGGACGTTCCCATACGAGCAGTACTTC. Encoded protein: CASSYTTSGTFPYEQYF.

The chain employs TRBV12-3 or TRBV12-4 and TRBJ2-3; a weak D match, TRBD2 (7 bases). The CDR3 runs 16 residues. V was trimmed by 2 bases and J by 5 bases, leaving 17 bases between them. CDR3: CASSLRRGGAGDTQYF. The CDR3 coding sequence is TGTGCCAGCAGTTTAAGGAGGGGGGGGGCCGGAGATACGCAGTATTTT.

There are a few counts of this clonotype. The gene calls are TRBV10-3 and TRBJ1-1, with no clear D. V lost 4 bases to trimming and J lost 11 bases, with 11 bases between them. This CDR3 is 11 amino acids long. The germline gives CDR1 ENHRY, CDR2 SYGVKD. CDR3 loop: CAISGPSRAFF. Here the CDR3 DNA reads TGTGCCATCAGTGGTCCTAGCAGGGCTTTCTTT.

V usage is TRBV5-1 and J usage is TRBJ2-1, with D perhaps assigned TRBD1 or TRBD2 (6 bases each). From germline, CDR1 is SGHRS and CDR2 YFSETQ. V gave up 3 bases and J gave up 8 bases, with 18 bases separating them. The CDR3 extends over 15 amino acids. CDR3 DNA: TGCGCCAGCAGCTGGAGAGGGAGAGGGGGGTATGAGCAGTTCTTC. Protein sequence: CASSWRGRGGYEQFF.

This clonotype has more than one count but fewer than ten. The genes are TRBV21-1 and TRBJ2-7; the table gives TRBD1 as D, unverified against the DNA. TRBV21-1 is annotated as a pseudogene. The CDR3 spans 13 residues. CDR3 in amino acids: CASSARPGYEQYF. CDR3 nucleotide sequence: TGTGCCAGCAGCGCAAGGCCAGGGTACGAGCAGTACTTC.